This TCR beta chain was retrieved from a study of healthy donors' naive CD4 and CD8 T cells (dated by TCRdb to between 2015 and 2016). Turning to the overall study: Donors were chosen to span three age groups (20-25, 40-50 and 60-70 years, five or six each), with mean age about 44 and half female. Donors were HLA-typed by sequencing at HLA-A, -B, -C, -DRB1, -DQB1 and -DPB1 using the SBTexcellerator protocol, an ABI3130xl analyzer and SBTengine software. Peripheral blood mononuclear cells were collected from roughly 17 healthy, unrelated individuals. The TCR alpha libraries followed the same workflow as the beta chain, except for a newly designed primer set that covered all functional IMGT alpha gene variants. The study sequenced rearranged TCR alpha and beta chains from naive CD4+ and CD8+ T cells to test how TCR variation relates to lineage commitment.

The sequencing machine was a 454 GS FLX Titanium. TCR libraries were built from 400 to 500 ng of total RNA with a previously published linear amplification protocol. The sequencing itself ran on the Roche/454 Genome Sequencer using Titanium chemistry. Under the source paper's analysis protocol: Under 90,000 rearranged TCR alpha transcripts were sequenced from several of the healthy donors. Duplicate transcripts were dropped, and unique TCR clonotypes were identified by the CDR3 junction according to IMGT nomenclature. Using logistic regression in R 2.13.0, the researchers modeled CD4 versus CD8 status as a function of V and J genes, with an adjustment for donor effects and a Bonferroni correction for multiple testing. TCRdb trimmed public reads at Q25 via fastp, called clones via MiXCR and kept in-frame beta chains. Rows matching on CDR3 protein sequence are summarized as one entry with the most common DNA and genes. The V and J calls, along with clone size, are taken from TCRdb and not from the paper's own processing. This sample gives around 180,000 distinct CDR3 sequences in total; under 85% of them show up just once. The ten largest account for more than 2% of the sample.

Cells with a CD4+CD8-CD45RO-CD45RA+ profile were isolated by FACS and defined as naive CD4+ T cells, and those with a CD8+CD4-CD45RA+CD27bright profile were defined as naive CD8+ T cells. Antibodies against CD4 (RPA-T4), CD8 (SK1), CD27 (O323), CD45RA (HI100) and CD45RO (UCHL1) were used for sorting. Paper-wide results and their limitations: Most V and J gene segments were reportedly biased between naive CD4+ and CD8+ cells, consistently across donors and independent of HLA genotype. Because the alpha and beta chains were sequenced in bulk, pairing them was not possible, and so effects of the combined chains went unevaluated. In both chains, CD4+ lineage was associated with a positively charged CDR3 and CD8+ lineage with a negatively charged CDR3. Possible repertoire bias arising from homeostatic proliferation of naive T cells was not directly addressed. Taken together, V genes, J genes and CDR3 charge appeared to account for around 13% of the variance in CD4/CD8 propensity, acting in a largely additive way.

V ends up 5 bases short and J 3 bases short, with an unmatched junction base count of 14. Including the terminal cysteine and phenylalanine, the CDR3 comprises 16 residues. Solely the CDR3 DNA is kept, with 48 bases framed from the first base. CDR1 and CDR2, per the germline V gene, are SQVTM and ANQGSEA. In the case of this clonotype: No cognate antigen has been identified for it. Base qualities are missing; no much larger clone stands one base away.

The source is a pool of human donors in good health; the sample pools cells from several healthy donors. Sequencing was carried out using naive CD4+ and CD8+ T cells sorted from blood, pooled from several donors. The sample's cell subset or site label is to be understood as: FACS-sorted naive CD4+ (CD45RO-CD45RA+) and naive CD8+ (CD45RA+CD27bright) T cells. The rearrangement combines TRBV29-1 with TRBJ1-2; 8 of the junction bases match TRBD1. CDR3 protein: CSVWGKTGTGDYGYTF. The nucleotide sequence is TGCAGCGTTTGGGGAAAGACCGGGACAGGCGACTATGGCTACACCTTC.